The sequence of this T cell receptor (beta chain) was determined in a study of T cell responses to AZD1222 COVID-19 vaccine. Notes on this clone: Its antigen remains unknown.

Findings of the study overall: CD4 TCRs covered the whole spike, strongest at regions 160-218 and 743-854. White British donors predominated, females outnumbered males, and clonal diversity was possibly underestimated. All repertoire sampling was performed exclusively after the peak T cell response.

The CDR3 contains 14 residues. Germline CDR1 and CDR2: MNHEY and SMNVEV (reference sequence). V lost 6 bases and J lost 5; bases outside the gene matches: 9. Produced via immunoSEQ multiplex PCR; TCRdb's table is partial and in-frame only. The sample has 150,000 or so clones; approximately 90% are singletons. This clonotype was obtained from an adult in good health. The chain combines TRBV27 with TRBJ2-7; 8 bases are a match to TRBD2. Sequencing was performed on peripheral blood, taken on day 0 of MenACWY control vaccination. The CDR3: CASSPGTRANEQYF. DNA for the CDR3: TGTGCCAGCAGCCCCGGGACTAGAGCAAACGAGCAGTACTTC.